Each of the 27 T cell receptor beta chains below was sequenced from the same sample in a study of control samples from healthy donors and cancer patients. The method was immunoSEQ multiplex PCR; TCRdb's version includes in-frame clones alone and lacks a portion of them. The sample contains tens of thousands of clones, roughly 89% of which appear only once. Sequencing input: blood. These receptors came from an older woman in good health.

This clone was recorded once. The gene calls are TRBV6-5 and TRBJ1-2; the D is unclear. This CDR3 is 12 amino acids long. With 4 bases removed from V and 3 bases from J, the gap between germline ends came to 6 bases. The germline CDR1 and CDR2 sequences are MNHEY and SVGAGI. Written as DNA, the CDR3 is TGTGCCAGCAGTTCCCAGTACTATGGCTACACCTTC. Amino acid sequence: CASSSQYYGYTF.

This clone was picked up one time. The CDR3 loop is CASSLGTTTDTQYF. CDR3 DNA: TGTGCCAGCTCACTTGGGACTACCACGGATACGCAGTATTTT. The chain has TRBV18 and TRBJ2-3; 7 bases match TRBD2. V was clipped by 4 bases and J by 6 bases; unmatched bases: 7. Germline V gene sequence: CDR1 KGHSH, CDR2 LQKENI. The CDR3 consists of 14 residues.

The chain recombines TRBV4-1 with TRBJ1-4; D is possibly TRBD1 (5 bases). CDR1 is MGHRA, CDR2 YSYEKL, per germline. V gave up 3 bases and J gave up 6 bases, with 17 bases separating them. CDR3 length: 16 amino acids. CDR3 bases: TGCGCCAGCAGCCAGGGGGGAACGCGGATGGATGAAAAACTGTTTTTT. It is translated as CASSQGGTRMDEKLFF.

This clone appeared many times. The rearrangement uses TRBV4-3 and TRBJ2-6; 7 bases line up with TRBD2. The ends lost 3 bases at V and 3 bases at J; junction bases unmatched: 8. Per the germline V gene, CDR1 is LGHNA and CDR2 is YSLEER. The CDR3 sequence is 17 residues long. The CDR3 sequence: CASSQSTGGSGANVLTF. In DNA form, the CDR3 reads TGCGCCAGCAGCCAGAGCACGGGCGGGAGTGGGGCCAACGTCCTGACTTTC.

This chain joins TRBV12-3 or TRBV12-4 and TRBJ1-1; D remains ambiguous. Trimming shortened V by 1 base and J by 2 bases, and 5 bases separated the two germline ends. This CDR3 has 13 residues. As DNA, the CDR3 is TGTGCCAGCAGTTTAGAAATAAACACTGAAGCTTTCTTT. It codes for CASSLEINTEAFF.

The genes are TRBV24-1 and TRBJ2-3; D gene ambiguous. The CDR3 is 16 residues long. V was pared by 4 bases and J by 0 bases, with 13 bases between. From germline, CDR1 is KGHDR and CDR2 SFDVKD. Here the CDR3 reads CATSDSMTVSTDTQYF. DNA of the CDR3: TGTGCCACCAGTGACTCCATGACGGTTAGCACAGATACGCAGTATTTT.

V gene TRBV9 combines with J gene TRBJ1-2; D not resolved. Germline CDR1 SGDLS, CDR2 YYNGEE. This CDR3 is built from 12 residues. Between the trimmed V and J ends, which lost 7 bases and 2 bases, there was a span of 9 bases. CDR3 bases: TGTGCCAGCGGGCAGGCCAACTATGGCTACACCTTC. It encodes CASGQANYGYTF.

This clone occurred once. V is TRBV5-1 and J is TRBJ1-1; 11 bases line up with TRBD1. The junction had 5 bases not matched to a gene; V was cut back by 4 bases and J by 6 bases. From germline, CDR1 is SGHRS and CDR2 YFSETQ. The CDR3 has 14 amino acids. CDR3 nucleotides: TGCGCCAGCAGCCGGACAGGGGGCAAGGCTGAAGCTTTCTTT. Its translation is CASSRTGGKAEAFF.

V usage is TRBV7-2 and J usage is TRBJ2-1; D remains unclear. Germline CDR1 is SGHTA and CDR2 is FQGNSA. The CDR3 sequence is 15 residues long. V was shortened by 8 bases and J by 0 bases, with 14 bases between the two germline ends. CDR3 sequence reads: CASRPETASYNEQFF. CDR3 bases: TGTGCCAGCCGACCCGAGACGGCCTCCTACAATGAGCAGTTCTTC. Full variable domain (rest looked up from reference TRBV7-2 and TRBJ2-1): GAGVSQSPSNKVTEKGKDVELRCDPISGHTALYWYRQSLGQGLEFLIYFQGNSAPDKSGLPSDRFSAERTGGSVSTLTIQRTQQEDSAVYLCASRPETASYNEQFFGPGTRLTVL.

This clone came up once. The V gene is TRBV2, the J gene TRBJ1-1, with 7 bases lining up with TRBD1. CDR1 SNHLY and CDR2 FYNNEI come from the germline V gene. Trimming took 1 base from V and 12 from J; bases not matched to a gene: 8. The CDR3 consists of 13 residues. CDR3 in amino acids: CASSEDGQVKTFF. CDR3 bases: TGTGCCAGCAGTGAAGACGGACAGGTCAAAACTTTCTTT.

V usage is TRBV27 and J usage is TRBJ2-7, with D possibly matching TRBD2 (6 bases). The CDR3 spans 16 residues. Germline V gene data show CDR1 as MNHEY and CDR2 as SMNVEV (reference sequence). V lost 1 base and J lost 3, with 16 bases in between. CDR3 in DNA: TGTGCCAGCAGTTTATTGGGTCGCGGGGCCCTCTACGAGCAGTACTTC. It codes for CASSLLGRGALYEQYF.

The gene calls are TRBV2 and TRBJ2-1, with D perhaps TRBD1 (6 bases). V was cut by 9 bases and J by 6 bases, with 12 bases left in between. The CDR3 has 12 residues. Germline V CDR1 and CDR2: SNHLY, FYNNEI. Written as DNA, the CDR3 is TGTGCCAGACAGGGTAATATCAATGAGCAGTTCTTC. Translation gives CARQGNINEQFF.

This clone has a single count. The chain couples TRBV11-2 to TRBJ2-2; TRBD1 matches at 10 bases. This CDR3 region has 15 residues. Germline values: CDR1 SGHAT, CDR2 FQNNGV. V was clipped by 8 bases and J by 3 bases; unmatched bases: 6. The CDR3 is CASSRGQGYTGELFF. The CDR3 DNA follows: TGTGCCAGCTCCCGGGGACAGGGGTACACCGGGGAGCTGTTTTTT.

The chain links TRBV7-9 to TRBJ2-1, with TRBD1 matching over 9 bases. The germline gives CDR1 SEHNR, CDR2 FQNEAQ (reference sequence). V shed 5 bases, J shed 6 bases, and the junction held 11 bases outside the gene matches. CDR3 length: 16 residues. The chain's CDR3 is CASSPTQGAVGNEQFF. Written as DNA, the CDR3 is TGTGCCAGCAGCCCTACACAGGGGGCTGTTGGCAATGAGCAGTTCTTC.

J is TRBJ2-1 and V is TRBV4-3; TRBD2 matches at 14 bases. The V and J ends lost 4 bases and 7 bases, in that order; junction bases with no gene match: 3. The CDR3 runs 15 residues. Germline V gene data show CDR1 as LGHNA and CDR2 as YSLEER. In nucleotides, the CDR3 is TGCGCCAGCAGCCCAGGGACTAGCGGGAGTAATGAGCAGTTCTTC. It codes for CASSPGTSGSNEQFF.

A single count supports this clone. Written as DNA, the CDR3 is TGTGCCAGTAGTGCTCGTCCCGGGACAGGTTCTAGGCAGTTCTTC. As protein: CASSARPGTGSRQFF. The J gene is TRBJ2-1, the V gene TRBV19, with 8 bases that match TRBD1. The CDR3 has 15 residues. CDR1 LNHDA and CDR2 SQIVND come from the germline V gene (reference sequence). Trimming cost V 5 bases and J 12 bases; bases outside gene matches: 15.

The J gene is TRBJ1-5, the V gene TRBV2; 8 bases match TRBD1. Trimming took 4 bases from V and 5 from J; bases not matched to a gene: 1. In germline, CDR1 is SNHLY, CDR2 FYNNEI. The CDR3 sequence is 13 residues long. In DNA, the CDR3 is TGTGCCAGCAGTGCGGACAGGGATCAGCCCCAGCATTTT. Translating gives CASSADRDQPQHF. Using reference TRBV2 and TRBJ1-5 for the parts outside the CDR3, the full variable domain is EPEVTQTPSHQVTQMGQEVILRCVPISNHLYFYWYRQILGQKVEFLVSFYNNEISEKSEIFDDQFSVERPDGSNFTLKIRSTKLEDSAMYFCASSADRDQPQHFGDGTRLSIL.

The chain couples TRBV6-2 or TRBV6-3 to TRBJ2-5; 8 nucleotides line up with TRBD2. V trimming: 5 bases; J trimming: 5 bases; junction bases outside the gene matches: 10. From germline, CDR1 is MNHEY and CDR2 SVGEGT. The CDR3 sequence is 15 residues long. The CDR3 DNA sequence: TGTGCCAGCAGTAACAGCGGGAGAGCGTGGGAGACCCAGTACTTC. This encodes CASSNSGRAWETQYF.

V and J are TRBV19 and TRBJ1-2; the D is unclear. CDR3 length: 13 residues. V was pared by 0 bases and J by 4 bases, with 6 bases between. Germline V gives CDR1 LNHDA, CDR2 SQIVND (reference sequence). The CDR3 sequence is CASSIDLVYGYTF. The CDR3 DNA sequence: TGTGCCAGTAGTATAGATTTGGTCTATGGCTACACCTTC.

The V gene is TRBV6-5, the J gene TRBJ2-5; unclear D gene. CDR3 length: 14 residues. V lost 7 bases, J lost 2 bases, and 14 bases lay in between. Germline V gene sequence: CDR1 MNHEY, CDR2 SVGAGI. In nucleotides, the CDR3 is TGTGCCAGCAACCCCCCCGTGGATCAAGAGACCCAGTACTTC. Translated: CASNPPVDQETQYF.

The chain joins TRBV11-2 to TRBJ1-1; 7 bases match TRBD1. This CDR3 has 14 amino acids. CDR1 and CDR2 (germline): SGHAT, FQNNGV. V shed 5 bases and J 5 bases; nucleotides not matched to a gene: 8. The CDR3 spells CASSPQGMGTEAFF. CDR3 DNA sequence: TGTGCCAGCAGCCCACAGGGGATGGGTACTGAAGCTTTCTTT.

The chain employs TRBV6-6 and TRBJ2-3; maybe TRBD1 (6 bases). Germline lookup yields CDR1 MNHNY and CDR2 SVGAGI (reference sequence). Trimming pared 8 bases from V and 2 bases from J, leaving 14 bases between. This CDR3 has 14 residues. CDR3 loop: CASGQLILTDTQYF. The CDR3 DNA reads TGTGCCAGCGGACAGTTAATCCTCACAGATACGCAGTATTTT.

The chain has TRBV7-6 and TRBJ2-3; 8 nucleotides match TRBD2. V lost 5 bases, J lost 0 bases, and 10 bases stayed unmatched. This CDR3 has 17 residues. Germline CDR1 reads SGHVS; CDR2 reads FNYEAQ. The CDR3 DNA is TGTGCCAGCAGCCGACCACAGCGGGGGCCGAGCACAGATACGCAGTATTTT. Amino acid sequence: CASSRPQRGPSTDTQYF.

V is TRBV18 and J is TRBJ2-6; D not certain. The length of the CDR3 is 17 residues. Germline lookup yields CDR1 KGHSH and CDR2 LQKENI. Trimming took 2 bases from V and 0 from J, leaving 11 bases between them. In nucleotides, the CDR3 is TGTGCCAGCTCACCAAGTACCGGCAGCTCTGGGGCCAACGTCCTGACTTTC. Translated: CASSPSTGSSGANVLTF.

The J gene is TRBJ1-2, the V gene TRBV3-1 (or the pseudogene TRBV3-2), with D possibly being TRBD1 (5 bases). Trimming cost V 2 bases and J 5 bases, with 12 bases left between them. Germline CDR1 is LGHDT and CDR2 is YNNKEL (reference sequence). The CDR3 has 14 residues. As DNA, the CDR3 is TGTGCCAGCAGCCAACTTGGGGGGAGGTATGGCTACACCTTC. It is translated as CASSQLGGRYGYTF.

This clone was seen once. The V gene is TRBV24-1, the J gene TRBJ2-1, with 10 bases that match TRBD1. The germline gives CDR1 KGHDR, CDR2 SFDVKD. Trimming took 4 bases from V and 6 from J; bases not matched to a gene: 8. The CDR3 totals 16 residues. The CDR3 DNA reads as TGTGCCACCAGTGACCCCGGGACAGGGGATGCCAATGAGCAGTTCTTC. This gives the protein CATSDPGTGDANEQFF.

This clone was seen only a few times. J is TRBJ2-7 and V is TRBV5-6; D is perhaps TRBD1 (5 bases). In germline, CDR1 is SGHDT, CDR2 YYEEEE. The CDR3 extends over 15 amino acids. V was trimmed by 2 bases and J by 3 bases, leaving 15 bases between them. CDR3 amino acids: CASSLHRLVGYEQYF. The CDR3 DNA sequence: TGTGCCAGCAGCTTACACAGGCTAGTGGGCTACGAGCAGTACTTC.